These T cell receptor beta chains were read from a single sample in a study of blood T cell repertoires in COVID-19. This table comes from immunoSEQ multiplex PCR, and its TCRdb copy is limited to in-frame clones, with some not included. Here the sample spans approximately 190,000 clones, 85% to 90% being singletons. Sequencing was done on a sample of peripheral blood. All receptors come from a man older than 75 with acute or convalescent COVID-19. Each CDR3 is given with its conserved first and last residue. D genes are given only for firm matches. Size values are once, few and many counts, or a class for expanded clones, and some rows have none.

. | . | TRBJ2-1 | 13 | TRBV11-3 | CASSTHQEGEQFF | TGTGCCAGCAGCACGCATCAAGAGGGTGAGCAGTTCTTC
. | . | TRBJ2-5 | 15 | TRBV7-3 | CASSPGTLTQETQYF | TGTGCCAGCAGCCCCGGGACACTTACTCAAGAGACCCAGTACTTC
. | once | TRBJ1-4 | 14 | TRBV24-1 | CATSMGGSNEKLFF | TGTGCCACCAGTATGGGAGGGTCTAATGAAAAACTGTTTTTT
TRBD1 | . | TRBJ2-3 | 17 | TRBV7-2 | CASSFGTGGIPSDTQYF | TGTGCCAGCAGCTTTGGGACAGGGGGAATTCCCAGCGATACGCAGTATTTT
TRBD1 | . | TRBJ2-7 | 11 | TRBV5-1 | CASSRDRVLYF | TGCGCCAGCAGCCGGGACAGGGTATTGTACTTC
TRBD1 | . | TRBJ1-5 | 15 | TRBV19 | CATKNEGAINQPQHF | TGTGCCACCAAGAATGAGGGGGCTATCAATCAGCCCCAGCATTTT
. | . | TRBJ2-2 | 16 | TRBV4-2 | CASSQVTGFWTGELFF | TGTGCCAGCAGCCAAGTTACAGGGTTTTGGACCGGGGAGCTGTTTTTT
. | . | TRBJ2-1 | 15 | TRBV7-8 | CASSLLMAGWSEQFF | TGTGCCAGCAGCTTATTAATGGCGGGGTGGTCGGAGCAGTTCTTC
TRBD1 | . | TRBJ1-1 | 15 | TRBV28 | CASSYPSRGKAEAFF | TGTGCCAGCAGTTACCCGAGCAGGGGGAAGGCTGAAGCTTTCTTT
TRBD2 | once | TRBJ2-1 | 13 | TRBV10-2 | CASQTSGGFNQFF | TGCGCCAGCCAGACTAGCGGGGGGTTCAATCAGTTCTTC
. | . | TRBJ1-3 | 16 | TRBV18 | CASSPFDILSGNTIYF | TGTGCCAGCTCACCGTTCGATATACTCTCTGGAAACACCATATATTTT
. | . | TRBJ2-1 | 15 | TRBV7-9 | CASSLRRGLYNEQFF | TGTGCCAGCAGCTTACGGCGGGGGCTATACAATGAGCAGTTCTTC
. | . | TRBJ2-5 | 14 | TRBV12-2 | CASRPPPGRETQYF | TGTGCAAGTCGCCCTCCCCCAGGGCGGGAGACCCAGTACTTC
. | . | TRBJ1-4 | 15 | TRBV7-9 | CASSLVPAPLEKLFF | TGTGCCAGCAGCCTCGTTCCCGCGCCCCTTGAAAAACTGTTTTTT
TRBD1 | . | TRBJ2-5 | 13 | TRBV23-1 | CASSQQGEETQYF | TGCGCCAGCAGTCAACAGGGGGAAGAGACCCAGTACTTC
TRBD2 | . | TRBJ2-1 | 18 | TRBV5-1 | CASSTGLAGGSSYNEQFF | TGCGCCAGCAGCACGGGACTAGCGGGAGGGAGTTCCTACAATGAGCAGTTCTTC
. | once | TRBJ2-5 | 11 | TRBV6-1 | CASSEVQIQYF | TGTGCCAGCAGTGAAGTCCAGATCCAGTACTTC
. | . | TRBJ2-3 | 14 | TRBV4-1 | CASSQGTSTDTQYF | TGCGCCAGCAGCCAGGGGACTAGCACAGATACGCAGTATTTT
TRBD1 | . | TRBJ2-5 | 14 | TRBV18 | CASSRTGIQETQYF | TGTGCCAGCTCACGGACAGGTATCCAAGAGACCCAGTACTTC
. | . | TRBJ2-3 | 13 | TRBV6-2/TRBV6-3 | CASSSWAQDTQYF | TGTGCCAGCAGTTCCTGGGCCCAAGATACGCAGTATTTT
. | . | TRBJ1-5 | 15 | TRBV27 | CASSLSFRGSQPQHF | TGTGCCAGCAGTTTAAGTTTTAGGGGAAGCCAGCCCCAGCATTTT
. | . | TRBJ1-2 | 14 | TRBV6-5 | CASSYQGFGYGYTF | TGTGCCAGCAGTTATCAGGGATTTGGGTATGGCTACACCTTC
. | few | TRBJ1-3 | 14 | TRBV9 | CARRFLGGGNTIYF | TGTGCCAGGAGATTTCTTGGGGGGGGAAACACCATATATTTT
TRBD2 | . | TRBJ2-1 | 14 | TRBV30 | CAWSLVAGQLEQFF | TGTGCCTGGAGTTTGGTAGCGGGGCAACTTGAGCAGTTCTTC
. | . | TRBJ1-5 | 14 | TRBV28 | CASSFSGDNQPQHF | TGTGCCAGCAGTTTTTCGGGGGATAATCAGCCCCAGCATTTT
TRBD2 | . | TRBJ2-2 | 15 | TRBV19 | CASRRGDYDTGELFF | TGTGCCAGCCGACGGGGGGATTACGACACCGGGGAGCTGTTTTTT
TRBD1 | . | TRBJ2-3 | 16 | TRBV24-1 | CATSDFGQGAGDTQYF | TGTGCCACCAGTGATTTCGGGCAGGGGGCAGGAGATACGCAGTATTTT
TRBD2 | . | TRBJ2-3 | 15 | TRBV19 | CASSETYGGTDTQYF | TGTGCCAGCAGTGAAACCTACGGGGGGACAGATACGCAGTATTTT
TRBD1 | . | TRBJ1-4 | 15 | TRBV5-1 | CASSVLQGNNEKLFF | TGCGCCAGCAGCGTACTACAGGGGAATAATGAAAAACTGTTTTTT
. | . | TRBJ2-2 | 17 | TRBV18 | CASSPMAPGAYTGELFF | TGTGCCAGCTCACCCATGGCGCCAGGGGCGTACACCGGGGAGCTGTTTTTT
TRBD1 | . | TRBJ2-5 | 16 | TRBV5-4 | CASSPGGDRGSQTQYF | TGTGCCAGCAGCCCGGGTGGGGACAGGGGCTCACAGACCCAGTACTTC
TRBD1 | . | TRBJ1-6 | 14 | TRBV27 | CASSTGTANSPLHF | TGTGCCAGCAGTACTGGGACAGCTAATTCACCCCTCCACTTT
. | . | TRBJ1-2 | 13 | TRBV6-5 | CASSRGRGYGYTF | TGTGCCAGCAGTCGAGGCCGGGGCTATGGCTACACCTTC
TRBD2 | . | TRBJ2-2 | 19 | TRBV9 | CASSVRGSVLAGPTGELFF | TGTGCCAGCAGCGTACGGGGCAGCGTACTAGCGGGGCCCACCGGGGAGCTGTTTTTT
. | . | TRBJ2-7 | 12 | TRBV10-2 | CASSERGKEQYF | TGCGCCAGCAGCGAAAGGGGGAAAGAGCAGTACTTC
TRBD2 | . | TRBJ2-3 | 17 | TRBV7-3 | CASSFTSARGSQDTQYF | TGTGCCAGCAGCTTCACTAGCGCCCGGGGATCTCAAGATACGCAGTATTTT
TRBD2 | . | TRBJ2-7 | 16 | TRBV28 | CASSPGLAGGPYEQYF | TGTGCCAGCAGCCCGGGACTAGCGGGAGGCCCCTACGAGCAGTACTTC
. | . | TRBJ2-2 | 16 | TRBV5-1 | CASRPRDVTNTGELFF | TGCGCCAGCAGACCGCGGGACGTAACGAACACCGGGGAGCTGTTTTTT
. | . | TRBJ1-5 | 16 | TRBV6-1 | CASSEALGGAYQPQHF | TGTGCCAGCAGTGAAGCTTTAGGGGGGGCCTATCAGCCCCAGCATTTT
. | . | TRBJ2-1 | 14 | TRBV19 | CASTRRGSYNEQFF | TGTGCCTCCACTCGACGGGGATCCTACAATGAGCAGTTCTTC
. | . | TRBJ2-3 | 16 | TRBV18 | CASSPPVSTSTDTQYF | TGTGCCAGCTCACCACCGGTATCGACTAGCACAGATACGCAGTATTTT
. | many | TRBJ1-1 | 13 | TRBV2 | CASSVQIDTEAFF | TGTGCCAGCAGTGTTCAGATTGACACTGAAGCTTTCTTT
TRBD2 | . | TRBJ2-1 | 16 | TRBV6-2/TRBV6-3 | CASSFQLAGAYNEQFF | TGTGCCAGCAGTTTCCAACTAGCGGGGGCCTACAATGAGCAGTTCTTC
TRBD1 | . | TRBJ1-1 | 13 | TRBV14 | CASSRQGYTEAFF | TGTGCCAGCAGCCGACAGGGATACACTGAAGCTTTCTTT
TRBD2 | few | TRBJ2-5 | 15 | TRBV15 | CATSRGGLAVETQYF | TGTGCCACCAGCAGGGGGGGACTAGCGGTTGAGACCCAGTACTTC
TRBD1 | few | TRBJ2-3 | 14 | TRBV7-2 | CASSLDRGTDTQYF | TGTGCCAGCAGCCTAGACAGGGGCACAGATACGCAGTATTTT
TRBD2 | . | TRBJ2-1 | 15 | TRBV5-3 | CARSWGTSTHNEQFF | TGTGCCAGAAGCTGGGGGACTAGCACGCACAATGAGCAGTTCTTC
. | . | TRBJ2-1 | 15 | TRBV5-5 | CASSLAAHSRNEQFF | TGTGCCAGCAGCTTGGCAGCTCACAGCAGGAATGAGCAGTTCTTC
TRBD2 | . | TRBJ2-1 | 16 | TRBV4-3 | CASSQDAQREGNEQFF | TGCGCCAGCAGCCAAGATGCCCAGCGGGAGGGCAATGAGCAGTTCTTC
. | . | TRBJ2-3 | 14 | TRBV5-1 | CASSLQATTDTQYF | TGCGCCAGCAGCTTGCAGGCCACCACAGATACGCAGTATTTT
TRBD1 | . | TRBJ2-5 | 15 | TRBV7-8 | CASSPRQGGFETQYF | TGTGCCAGCAGCCCTAGACAGGGTGGGTTCGAGACCCAGTACTTC
. | once | TRBJ1-3 | 16 | TRBV7-8 | CASSVSGTFTGNTIYF | TGTGCCAGCAGCGTATCCGGGACATTCACCGGAAACACCATATATTTT
TRBD1 | . | TRBJ1-6 | 15 | TRBV7-9 | CASSLVQGVNSPLHF | TGTGCCAGCAGCTTAGTGCAGGGGGTAAATTCACCCCTCCACTTT
. | . | TRBJ1-5 | 12 | TRBV29-1 | CSAGEGNQPQHF | TGCAGCGCTGGTGAGGGCAATCAGCCCCAGCATTTT
. | . | TRBJ1-5 | 16 | TRBV13 | CANCNCGLYSNQPQHF | TGTGCCAATTGTAATTGCGGGCTGTATAGCAATCAGCCCCAGCATTTT
TRBD1 | . | TRBJ1-2 | 15 | TRBV11-3 | CASSLSGGDRYGYTF | TGTGCCAGCAGCTTATCAGGGGGAGATCGCTATGGCTACACCTTC
TRBD2 | once | TRBJ2-2 | 14 | TRBV10-1 | CASRPSGNTGELFF | TGCGCCAGCAGGCCTAGCGGGAACACCGGGGAGCTGTTTTTT